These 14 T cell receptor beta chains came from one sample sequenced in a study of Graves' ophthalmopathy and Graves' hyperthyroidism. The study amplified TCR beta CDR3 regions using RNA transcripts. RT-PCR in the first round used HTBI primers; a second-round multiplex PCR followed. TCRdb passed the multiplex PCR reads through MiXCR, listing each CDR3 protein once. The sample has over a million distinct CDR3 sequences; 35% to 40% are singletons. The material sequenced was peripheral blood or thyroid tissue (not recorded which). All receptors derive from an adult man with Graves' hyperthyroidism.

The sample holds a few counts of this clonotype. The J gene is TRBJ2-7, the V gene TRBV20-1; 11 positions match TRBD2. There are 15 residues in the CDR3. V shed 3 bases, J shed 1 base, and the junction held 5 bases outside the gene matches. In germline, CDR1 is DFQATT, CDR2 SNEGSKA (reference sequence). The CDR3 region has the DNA TGCAGTGCTAGTCCACTAGCGGGAGCTTCCTACGAGCAGTACTTC. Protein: CSASPLAGASYEQYF.

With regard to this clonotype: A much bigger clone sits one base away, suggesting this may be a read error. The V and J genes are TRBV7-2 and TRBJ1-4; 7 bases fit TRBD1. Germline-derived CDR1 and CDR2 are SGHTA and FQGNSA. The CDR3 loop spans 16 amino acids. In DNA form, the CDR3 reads TGCGCCAGCAGCTTGGACCCGGGACAGTGGGATGGAAAACTGTTTTTT. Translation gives CASSLDPGQWDGKLFF.

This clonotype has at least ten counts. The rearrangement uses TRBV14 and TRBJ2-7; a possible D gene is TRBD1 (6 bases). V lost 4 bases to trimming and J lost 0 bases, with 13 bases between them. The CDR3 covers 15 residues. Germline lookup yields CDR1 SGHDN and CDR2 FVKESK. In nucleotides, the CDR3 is TGTGCCAGCAGCCGGCGACAGGAGAGCTCCTACGAGCAGTACTTC. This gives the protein CASSRRQESSYEQYF.

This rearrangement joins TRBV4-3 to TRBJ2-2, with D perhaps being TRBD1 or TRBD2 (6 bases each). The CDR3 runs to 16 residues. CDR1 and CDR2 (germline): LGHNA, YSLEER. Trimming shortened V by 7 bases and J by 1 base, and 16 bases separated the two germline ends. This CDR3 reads CASKGGSLENTGELFF. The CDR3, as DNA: TGCGCCAGCAAGGGGGGATCGCTAGAGAACACCGGGGAGCTGTTTTTT.

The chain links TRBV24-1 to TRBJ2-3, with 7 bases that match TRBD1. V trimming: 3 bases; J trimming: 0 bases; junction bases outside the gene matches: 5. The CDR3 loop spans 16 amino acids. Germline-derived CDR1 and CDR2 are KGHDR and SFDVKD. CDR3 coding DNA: TGTGCCACCAGTGATCCGAGGGGGCGAAGCACAGATACGCAGTATTTT. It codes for CATSDPRGRSTDTQYF.

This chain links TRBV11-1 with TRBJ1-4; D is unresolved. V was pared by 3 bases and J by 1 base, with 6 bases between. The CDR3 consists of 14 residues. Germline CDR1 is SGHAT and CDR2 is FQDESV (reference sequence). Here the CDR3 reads CASSFLQTNEKLFF. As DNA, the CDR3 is TGTGCCAGCAGCTTCTTACAAACTAATGAAAAACTGTTTTTT.

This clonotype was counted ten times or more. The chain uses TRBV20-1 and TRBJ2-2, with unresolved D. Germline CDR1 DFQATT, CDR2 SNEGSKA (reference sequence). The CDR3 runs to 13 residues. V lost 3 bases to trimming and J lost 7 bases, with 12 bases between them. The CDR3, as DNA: TGCAGTGCTAGGGGTCAAGGAAACGGGGAGCTGTTTTTT. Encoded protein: CSARGQGNGELFF.

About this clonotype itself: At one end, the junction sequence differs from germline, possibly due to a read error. CDR3 protein: CSARDRADTEDFF. In DNA, the CDR3 is TGCAGTGCCCGGGACAGGGCGGACACTGAAGATTTCTTT. The V and J genes are TRBV20-1 and TRBJ1-1, with TRBD1 matching 9 bases. The germline V gene has CDR1 DFQATT and CDR2 SNEGSKA (reference sequence). The length of the CDR3 is 13 residues.

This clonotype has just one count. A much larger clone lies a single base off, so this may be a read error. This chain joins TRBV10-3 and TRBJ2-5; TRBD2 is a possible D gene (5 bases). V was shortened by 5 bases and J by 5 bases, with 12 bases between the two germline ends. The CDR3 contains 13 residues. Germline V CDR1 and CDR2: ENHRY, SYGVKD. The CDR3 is CAISSDGGETQYF. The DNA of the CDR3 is TGTGCCATCAGTAGCGACGGCGGGGAGACCCAGTACTTC.

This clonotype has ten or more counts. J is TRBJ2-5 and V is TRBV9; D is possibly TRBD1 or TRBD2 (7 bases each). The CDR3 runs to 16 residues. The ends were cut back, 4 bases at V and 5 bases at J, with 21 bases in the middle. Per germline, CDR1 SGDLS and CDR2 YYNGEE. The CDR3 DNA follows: TGTGCCAGCAGCCCCGGGGAGGGGGCGATCGGCGAGACCCAGTACTTC. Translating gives CASSPGEGAIGETQYF.

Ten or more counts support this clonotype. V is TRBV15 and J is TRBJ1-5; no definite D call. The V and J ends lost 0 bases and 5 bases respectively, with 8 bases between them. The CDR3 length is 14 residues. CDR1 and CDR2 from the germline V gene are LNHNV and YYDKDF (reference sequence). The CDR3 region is CATSRDLGDQPQHF. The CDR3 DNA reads TGTGCCACCAGCAGAGATCTCGGTGATCAGCCCCAGCATTTT.

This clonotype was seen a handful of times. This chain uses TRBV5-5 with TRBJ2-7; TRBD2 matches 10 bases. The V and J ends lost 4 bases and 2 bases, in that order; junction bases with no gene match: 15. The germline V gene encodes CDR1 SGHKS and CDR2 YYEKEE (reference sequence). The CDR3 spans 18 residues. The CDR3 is CASSQPGLARRHPYEQYF. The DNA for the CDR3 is TGTGCCAGCAGCCAACCGGGACTAGCGCGTCGACACCCCTACGAGCAGTACTTC.

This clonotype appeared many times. CDR3 sequence (DNA): TGTGCCAGCCGGGGGCTTAGGGAGACCCAGTACTTC. It translates to CASRGLRETQYF. The chain uses TRBV2 and TRBJ2-5; D is perhaps TRBD1 or TRBD2 (6 bases each). Trimming shortened V by 8 bases and J by 5 bases, and 12 bases separated the two germline ends. The CDR3 spans 12 residues. Germline values: CDR1 SNHLY, CDR2 FYNNEI.

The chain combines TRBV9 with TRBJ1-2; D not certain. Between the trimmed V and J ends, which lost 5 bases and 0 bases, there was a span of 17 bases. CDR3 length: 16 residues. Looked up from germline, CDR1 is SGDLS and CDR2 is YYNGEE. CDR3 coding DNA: TGTGCCAGCAGTGAATTTTCCCGAGTAACTAACTATGGCTACACCTTC. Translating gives CASSEFSRVTNYGYTF.